One T cell receptor (beta chain) is described in this entry. What it binds is not known. The data belong to a study of T cells in localized non-small cell lung cancer. Assay used: immunoSEQ multiplex PCR; TCRdb lists only in-frame clones, some missing. There are just under 80,000 clones in the sample; around 84% occur only once, and roughly 9% lies in the top ten. Study findings and constraints: In adjacent lung appeared a median around 55 of the top 100 tumor clones. In uninvolved adjacent lung, T cell clonality reached its highest value, exceeding tumor.

Germline V gene sequence: CDR1 GTSNPN, CDR2 SVGIG (reference sequence). V lost 2 bases and J 0 bases, leaving 5 bases between the germline ends. The CDR3 covers 13 residues. The sequence derives from a female donor older than 55 with stage I lung adenocarcinoma. Material: peripheral blood, obtained before any cancer treatment. This chain connects TRBV30 to TRBJ1-3; D gene uncertain. The CDR3 coding sequence is TGTGCCTGGAGTTCCAGCTCTGGAAACACCATATATTTT. Its translation: CAWSSSSGNTIYF. Combining the CDR3 with reference TRBV30 and TRBJ1-3 gives the whole variable domain SQTIHQWPATLVQPVGSPLSLECTVEGTSNPNLYWYRQAAGRGLQLLFYSVGIGQISSEVPQNLSASRPQDRQFILSSKKLLLSDSGFYLCAWSSSSGNTIYFGEGSWLTVV.